This T cell receptor (beta chain) was recorded in a study of blood T cell repertoires in COVID-19. Study-level information: Researchers got acute and convalescent COVID-19 samples from the United States, Italy and Spain. The analysed material was cDNA or gDNA that came from T cells, B-cell-depleted T cells, or PBMCs.

Followed over time, Seattle patients had been enrolled while infection was active. Germline CDR1 and CDR2: KGHSH and LQKENI. Germline trimming cut 2 bases from V and 6 bases from J; bases unmatched to any gene: 7. This CDR3 is 15 amino acids long. Methods used by the authors: Nucleated cell number was recorded as an estimate derived from reference gene primer amplification. The protocol was immunoSEQ multiplex PCR, while the TCRdb copy is restricted to in-frame clones and leaves out a portion. V and J calls and clone size are those listed in that table; D and trimming were worked out from the DNA. Among 140,000 to 150,000 clones, over 75% were seen once, and the ten largest hold more than 7.5%.

The chain couples TRBV18 to TRBJ2-7, with 10 positions matching TRBD1. This clonotype was obtained from an older woman with COVID-19, enrolled during active disease. Sequencing used peripheral blood. DNA of the CDR3: TGTGCCAGCTCACCAGCGGGACAGGGGAGCCGCGAGCAGTACTTC. Amino acids: CASSPAGQGSREQYF. Filled out from reference TRBV18 and TRBJ2-7, the complete variable domain reads NAGVMQNPRHLVRRRGQEARLRCSPMKGHSHVYWYRQLPEEGLKFMVYLQKENIIDESGMPKERFSAEFPKEGPSILRIQQVVRGDSAAYFCASSPAGQGSREQYFGPGTRLTVT.